Below, 19 T cell receptor beta chains from the same sample are listed, as sequenced in a study of blood T cell repertoires in COVID-19. Measured with immunoSEQ multiplex PCR; TCRdb has only the in-frame clones, and not every one. The sample holds about 160,000 clones, roughly 90% seen once. The specimen sequenced was peripheral blood. The receptors derive from a woman in her fifties or sixties who had recovered from COVID-19.

This clone was detected only a few times. The J gene is TRBJ1-2, the V gene TRBV5-1; 7 bases map to TRBD1. The CDR3 length is 14 residues. The V and J ends lost 7 bases and 6 bases, in that order; junction bases with no gene match: 12. Looked up from germline, CDR1 is SGHRS and CDR2 is YFSETQ. CDR3 region: CASARQGARNGYTF. In DNA form, the CDR3 reads TGCGCCAGCGCCCGACAGGGAGCGAGGAATGGCTACACCTTC.

The rearrangement uses TRBV18 and TRBJ2-7; 7 bases match TRBD2. Trimming removed 3 bases from V and 3 bases from J; junction bases left unmatched: 8. The CDR3 extends over 15 amino acids. The germline gives CDR1 KGHSH, CDR2 LQKENI. DNA of the CDR3: TGTGCCAGCTCACCTTTCCCCGGGACTATCTACGAGCAGTACTTC. Its translation: CASSPFPGTIYEQYF.

The chain is built from TRBV28 and TRBJ2-6, with TRBD1 matching over 8 bases. J was trimmed by 0 bases and V by 3 bases; bases with no gene match: 7. This CDR3 is 18 amino acids long. CDR1 is MDHEN and CDR2 is SYDVKM in the germline V gene. The CDR3 sequence is CASSLGRQGSSGANVLTF. The CDR3 coding sequence is TGTGCCAGCAGTTTGGGGAGACAGGGGAGCTCTGGGGCCAACGTCCTGACTTTC.

This rearrangement joins TRBV4-1 to TRBJ1-5; D remains ambiguous. Germline CDR1 is MGHRA and CDR2 is YSYEKL. V dropped 11 bases and J dropped 8 bases, with 19 bases sitting between them. This CDR3 spans 13 amino acids. CDR3: CAASGRVREPQHF. CDR3 bases: TGCGCCGCCTCGGGGAGGGTTCGGGAGCCCCAGCATTTT.

The rearrangement uses TRBV4-1 and TRBJ1-6; D is ambiguous. Trimming left V 0 bases short and J 10 bases short, with 13 bases between. The CDR3 totals 15 residues. CDR1 and CDR2 (germline): MGHRA, YSYEKL. CDR3 in amino acids: CASSQDIGRNSPLHF. CDR3 bases: TGCGCCAGCAGCCAAGATATAGGGAGAAACTCACCCCTCCACTTT.

V usage is TRBV5-1 and J usage is TRBJ2-6, with no clear D. The V gene's germline CDR1 is SGHRS and CDR2 YFSETQ. This CDR3 is built from 14 residues. Trimming pared 5 bases from V and 2 bases from J, leaving 8 bases between. The CDR3 loop is CASRDQAGANVLTF. The CDR3 coding sequence is TGCGCCAGCAGGGATCAGGCTGGGGCCAACGTCCTGACTTTC.

The chain recombines TRBV7-8 with TRBJ1-6; the match to TRBD1 covers 7 bases. This CDR3 contains 17 residues. Trimming at V came to 1 base and at J to 7 bases, leaving 10 bases not matched to a gene. Germline lookup yields CDR1 SGHVS and CDR2 FQNEAQ. The CDR3 coding sequence is TGTGCCAGCAGCTTAGGAGTAGGCAGGGGGAGAAATTCACCCCTCCACTTT. It translates to CASSLGVGRGRNSPLHF.

The rearrangement links TRBV7-9 to TRBJ2-3; a possible D gene is TRBD2 (7 bases). Per germline, CDR1 SEHNR and CDR2 FQNEAQ (reference sequence). V was shortened by 5 bases and J by 3 bases, with 15 bases between the two germline ends. The length of the CDR3 is 15 residues. CDR3 sequence reads: CASSPLGGATDTQYF. The CDR3, as DNA: TGTGCCAGCAGCCCTCTGGGGGGGGCGACAGATACGCAGTATTTT. Using reference TRBV7-9 and TRBJ2-3 for the parts outside the CDR3, the full variable domain is DTGVSQNPRHKITKRGQNVTFRCDPISEHNRLYWYRQTLGQGPEFLTYFQNEAQLEKSRLLSDRFSAERPKGSFSTLEIQRTEQGDSAMYLCASSPLGGATDTQYFGPGTRLTVL.

This chain joins TRBV5-5 and TRBJ1-4; 7 bases align to TRBD1. This CDR3 has 13 amino acids. Germline-derived CDR1 and CDR2 are SGHKS and YYEKEE (reference sequence). V lost 3 bases and J lost 8; bases outside the gene matches: 4. CDR3: CASSSGQTEKLFF. As DNA, the CDR3 is TGTGCCAGCAGCTCGGGACAGACAGAAAAACTGTTTTTT. The full variable domain, with the rest looked up from reference TRBV5-5 and TRBJ1-4, is DAGVTQSPTHLIKTRGQQVTLRCSPISGHKSVSWYQQVLGQGPQFIFQYYEKEERGRGNFPDRFSARQFPNYSSELNVNALLLGDSALYLCASSSGQTEKLFFGSGTQLSVL.

CDR3 nucleotide sequence: TGTGCCAGCAGCGGGGTTACTAGCACAGATACGCAGTATTTT. It translates to CASSGVTSTDTQYF. This chain joins TRBV28 and TRBJ2-3, with D maybe TRBD2 (5 bases). CDR1 MDHEN and CDR2 SYDVKM come from the germline V gene. The V end was cut by 6 bases, the J end by 0 bases, with 10 bases between. The CDR3 is 14 residues long.

This clone was seen a handful of times. This chain links TRBV5-6 with TRBJ2-3; 11 positions agree with TRBD2. Per germline, CDR1 SGHDT and CDR2 YYEEEE. This CDR3 has 17 residues. The V gene end was trimmed by 1 base and the J gene end by 5 bases; junction bases not matched to a gene: 9. CDR3 protein: CASSLFVAGGPGDTQYF. CDR3 sequence (DNA): TGTGCCAGCAGCTTGTTCGTAGCGGGGGGGCCGGGAGATACGCAGTATTTT.

There are a few counts of this clone. V is TRBV5-1 and J is TRBJ1-2, with 8 bases lining up with TRBD1. J lost 7 bases, V lost 4 bases, and 12 bases had no gene match. The CDR3 totals 15 residues. Germline V gene lookup returns CDR1 SGHRS and CDR2 YFSETQ. The CDR3 loop is CASSPFSGTGSGYTF. The CDR3 DNA reads TGCGCCAGCAGCCCTTTCTCCGGGACAGGATCTGGCTACACCTTC.

CDR3 residues: CASSLSQNQPQHF. CDR3 DNA: TGTGCCAGCAGCTTATCCCAAAATCAGCCCCAGCATTTT. The genes are TRBV7-8 and TRBJ1-5, with D hard to call. Germline V lookup: CDR1 SGHVS, CDR2 FQNEAQ. This CDR3 is 13 amino acids long. V was trimmed by 2 bases and J by 4 bases, leaving 6 bases between them. The variable domain in full, completed from reference TRBV7-8 and TRBJ1-5, reads GAGVSQSPRYKVAKRGQDVALRCDPISGHVSLFWYQQALGQGPEFLTYFQNEAQLDKSGLPSDRFFAERPEGSVSTLKIQRTQQEDSAVYLCASSLSQNQPQHFGDGTRLSIL.

The chain employs TRBV4-2 and TRBJ2-3; 7 bases fit TRBD2. This CDR3 is built from 17 residues. Losses at the gene ends were 0 bases for V and 4 bases for J; bases not matched to a gene: 10. Germline V gene data show CDR1 as LGHNA and CDR2 as YNFKEQ. CDR3 loop: CASSQDSQGGVSDTQYF. The CDR3 region has the DNA TGTGCCAGCAGCCAAGATTCCCAGGGAGGGGTGTCAGATACGCAGTATTTT.

V usage is TRBV28 and J usage is TRBJ1-5; 10 bases are a match to TRBD1. This CDR3 region has 17 residues. Germline trimming cut 5 bases from V and 2 bases from J; bases unmatched to any gene: 9. Germline-derived CDR1 and CDR2 are MDHEN and SYDVKM. CDR3 amino acids: CASSGSDRGWGNQPQHF. The CDR3 bases are TGTGCCAGCAGTGGTTCGGACAGGGGGTGGGGCAATCAGCCCCAGCATTTT.

The V gene is TRBV27, the J gene TRBJ1-2; TRBD1 matches 9 bases. The CDR3 is 15 amino acids. The germline V gene has CDR1 MNHEY and CDR2 SMNVEV (reference sequence). V shed 4 bases and J 6 bases; nucleotides not matched to a gene: 9. In DNA, the CDR3 is TGTGCCAGCAGTTCGTTGAACAGGGGGCGCGATGGCTACACCTTC. Translation: CASSSLNRGRDGYTF.

This chain connects TRBV6-5 to TRBJ1-6; D not resolved. V dropped 0 bases and J dropped 7 bases, with 7 bases sitting between them. From germline, CDR1 is MNHEY and CDR2 SVGAGI. The CDR3 runs to 14 residues. The CDR3 DNA is TGTGCCAGCAGTTACTCGCCGGGGAATTCACCCCTCCACTTT. Amino acids: CASSYSPGNSPLHF.

The CDR3 reads CALASSSSYNEQFF. The CDR3 DNA sequence: TGTGCCTTGGCCTCCTCTAGCTCCTACAATGAGCAGTTCTTC. This chain connects TRBV30 to TRBJ2-1; D remains unclear. V dropped 7 bases and J dropped 0 bases, with 13 bases sitting between them. The CDR3 is 14 residues long. Germline CDR1 reads GTSNPN; CDR2 reads SVGIG (reference sequence).

The J gene is TRBJ1-2, the V gene TRBV19; 12 nucleotides line up with TRBD1. V lost 1 base and J lost 8; bases outside the gene matches: 11. CDR3 length: 17 amino acids. Germline CDR1 LNHDA, CDR2 SQIVND (reference sequence). The CDR3 sequence is CASSIAPPGQGARGYTF. As DNA, the CDR3 is TGTGCCAGTAGTATAGCGCCACCGGGACAGGGGGCGAGAGGCTACACCTTC.